One and the same sample provided the 21 T cell receptor beta chains below, sequenced in a study of vaccination and CD4 T cells after COVID-19. An Oncomine TCR Beta short-read assay was used to sequence the DNA from cultured CD4+ T cells. TCRdb re-called the PCR reads with MiXCR, one entry per CDR3 protein. In the table there are around 8,600 distinct CDR3 sequences, less than 70% of which are singletons. For these receptors, no antigen is known. Sample treatment: approximately nine-day PBMC culture with coronavirus spike peptide pools or control peptides (ViraFEST assay). Sequenced material: CD4+ T cells from blood, cultured in vitro. The receptor source for this set is a human donor who had recovered from COVID-19.

The chain has TRBV20-1 and TRBJ2-3; 7 nucleotides agree with TRBD1. Germline loops: CDR1 DFQATT, CDR2 SNEGSKA (reference sequence). With 3 bases clipped from V and 6 bases from J, the junction kept 12 bases outside the gene matches. The CDR3 consists of 15 residues. The CDR3, as DNA: TGCAGTGCTAGGCACAGGGGCCGCCGTGGGGATACGCAGTATTTT. Amino acid sequence: CSARHRGRRGDTQYF.

The chain employs TRBV7-2 and TRBJ1-2, with D unresolved. Between the trimmed V and J ends, which lost 5 bases and 8 bases, there was a span of 9 bases. The germline CDR1 and CDR2 sequences are SGHTA and FQGNSA. This CDR3 has 11 residues. This CDR3 is CASSPLKGYTF. DNA for the CDR3: TGTGCCAGCAGCCCGTTAAAGGGCTACACCTTC.

The chain uses TRBV20-1 and TRBJ1-5; D not certain. The CDR3 spans 12 residues. CDR1 DFQATT and CDR2 SNEGSKA come from the germline V gene (reference sequence). V was shortened by 5 bases and J by 3 bases, with 8 bases between the two germline ends. The CDR3 here is CSAVTDNQPQHF. CDR3 nucleotide sequence: TGCAGTGCTGTGACTGACAATCAGCCCCAGCATTTT.

This chain joins TRBV28 and TRBJ2-5, with a tentative D call TRBD2 (6 bases). The CDR3 loop spans 15 amino acids. Germline V CDR1 and CDR2: MDHEN, SYDVKM. Trimming removed 5 bases at V and 7 bases at J, with 20 bases between. CDR3: CASSPLFGSGGTQYF. CDR3 nucleotide sequence: TGTGCCAGCAGTCCCTTGTTTGGTAGCGGAGGGACCCAGTACTTC.

The chain uses TRBV28 and TRBJ1-6, with D possibly TRBD1 on 5 matching bases. In germline, CDR1 is MDHEN, CDR2 SYDVKM. The CDR3 has 16 amino acids. V lost 6 bases and J lost 5, with 17 bases in between. The CDR3 DNA is TGTGCCAGCAGCCGTTGGGGAGGAGGGGATAATTCACCCCTCCACTTT. Translation: CASSRWGGGDNSPLHF. Complete variable domain (other parts from reference TRBV28 and TRBJ1-6): DVKVTQSSRYLVKRTGEKVFLECVQDMDHENMFWYRQDPGLGLRLIYFSYDVKMKEKGDIPEGYSVSREKKERFSLILESASTNQTSMYLCASSRWGGGDNSPLHFGNGTRLTVT.

This chain links TRBV7-3 with TRBJ1-1, with unresolved D. Germline CDR1 is SGHTA and CDR2 is FQGTGA. The germline V and J ends were trimmed by 1 base and 3 bases, with 9 bases remaining between them. The CDR3 totals 14 residues. The CDR3 sequence: CASSLKGVDTEAFF. CDR3 sequence (DNA): TGTGCCAGCAGCTTAAAGGGAGTAGACACTGAAGCTTTCTTT.

CDR3 DNA: TGTGCCAGCAGTCAGGGGGACAGGGCCAACTATGGCTACACCTTC. It yields the protein CASSQGDRANYGYTF. The chain employs TRBV28 and TRBJ1-2; 9 nucleotides align to TRBD1. CDR1 is MDHEN, CDR2 SYDVKM, per germline. CDR3 length equals 15 residues. The ends lost 5 bases at V and 2 bases at J; junction bases unmatched: 6.

This chain connects TRBV7-2 to TRBJ1-2, with D uncertain. The germline V gene encodes CDR1 SGHTA and CDR2 FQGNSA. Trimming shortened V by 8 bases and J by 4 bases, and 11 bases separated the two germline ends. This CDR3 spans 12 amino acids. In DNA, the CDR3 is TGTGCCAGCCGCGGTAGTGGCTATGGCTACACCTTC. Translation gives CASRGSGYGYTF.

This clonotype was recorded a few times. This chain links TRBV20-1 with TRBJ1-6; D perhaps matches TRBD1 (5 bases). The length of the CDR3 is 13 residues. The germline CDR1 and CDR2 sequences are DFQATT and SNEGSKA (reference sequence). Trimming took 4 bases from V and 7 from J, leaving 11 bases between them. The CDR3 nucleotides are TGCAGTGCTATAGGGGCCTCCAATTCACCCCTCCACTTT. Protein product: CSAIGASNSPLHF.

The V and J genes are TRBV15 and TRBJ2-1; 10 bases map to TRBD2. This CDR3 spans 13 amino acids. Germline assignment: CDR1 LNHNV and CDR2 YYDKDF (reference sequence). J lost 8 bases, V lost 9 bases, and 7 bases had no gene match. CDR3 DNA sequence: TGTGCCACTGAGCGGGGGGGGGTCGATGAGCAGTTCTTC. Its protein is CATERGGVDEQFF.

The chain has TRBV6-1 and TRBJ1-2; the match to TRBD1 covers 7 bases. Germline V gives CDR1 MNHNS, CDR2 SASEGT. V was clipped by 6 bases and J by 4 bases; unmatched bases: 5. This CDR3 region has 13 residues. This CDR3 reads CASRTGTGYGYTF. The CDR3 DNA follows: TGTGCCAGCAGGACAGGGACCGGCTATGGCTACACCTTC.

The chain is built from TRBV20-1 and TRBJ2-3, with 11 bases identical to TRBD2. CDR3 length: 15 amino acids. J lost 3 bases, V lost 3 bases, and 5 bases had no gene match. The germline CDR1 and CDR2 sequences are DFQATT and SNEGSKA (reference sequence). The CDR3 protein is CSASFTSGSTDTQYF. CDR3 nucleotides: TGCAGTGCTAGTTTCACTAGCGGGAGTACAGATACGCAGTATTTT.

The chain carries TRBV6-2 or TRBV6-3 and TRBJ2-7, with 7 bases lining up with TRBD1. Losses at the gene ends were 2 bases for V and 11 bases for J; bases not matched to a gene: 9. In germline, CDR1 is MNHEY, CDR2 SVGEGT. CDR3 length: 13 residues. CDR3 sequence (DNA): TGTGCCAGCAGTTACAAACAGGGGTTTGCGAAGTACTTC. Its protein is CASSYKQGFAKYF.

This clonotype was seen only a few times. This chain links TRBV10-3 with TRBJ2-5, with a possible D match to TRBD2 (6 bases). V lost 5 bases, J lost 4 bases, and 11 bases lay in between. This CDR3 is 13 amino acids long. The germline gives CDR1 ENHRY, CDR2 SYGVKD. CDR3 DNA sequence: TGTGCCATCAGTAGACTAGTGGGAGAGACCCAGTACTTC. This codes for CAISRLVGETQYF.

The rearrangement uses TRBV7-2 and TRBJ2-5, with 9 nucleotides matching TRBD1. V gave up 5 bases and J gave up 5 bases; unmatched junction bases: 6. Germline V CDR1 and CDR2: SGHTA, FQGNSA. The CDR3 is 14 amino acids. The chain's CDR3 is CASSPGTGRETQYF. In DNA, the CDR3 is TGTGCCAGCAGCCCAGGGACAGGGAGGGAGACCCAGTACTTC.

This clonotype was counted between two and nine times. V gene TRBV15 combines with J gene TRBJ1-2; possible D gene TRBD1, 5 bases. Germline CDR1 and CDR2: LNHNV and YYDKDF (reference sequence). The CDR3 is 13 amino acids. Trimming took 1 base from V and 5 from J, leaving 8 bases between them. CDR3: CATSRGTPYGYTF. CDR3 nucleotides: TGTGCCACCAGCAGAGGGACACCTTATGGCTACACCTTC. The full variable domain, with the rest looked up from reference TRBV15 and TRBJ1-2, is DAMVIQNPRYQVTQFGKPVTLSCSQTLNHNVMYWYQQKSSQAPKLLFHYYDKDFNNEADTPDNFQSRRPNTSFCFLDIRSPGLGDTAMYLCATSRGTPYGYTFGSGTRLTVV.

V and J are TRBV5-1 and TRBJ2-5, with a tentative D call TRBD1 (6 bases). Germline V gives CDR1 SGHRS, CDR2 YFSETQ. The CDR3 is 13 amino acids. The V end lost 2 bases, the J end lost 5 bases, and 10 bases lay between the germline ends. Written as DNA, the CDR3 is TGCGCCAGCAGCTTACAGGGTGAGGAGACCCAGTACTTC. It yields the protein CASSLQGEETQYF.

The chain uses TRBV20-1 and TRBJ2-7; 10 bases map to TRBD1. There are 15 residues in the CDR3. Germline trimming cut 3 bases from V and 2 bases from J; bases unmatched to any gene: 7. CDR1 and CDR2 (germline): DFQATT, SNEGSKA (reference sequence). The CDR3 DNA sequence: TGCAGTGCTAGCAAACCGGGACAGGGGACCTACGAGCAGTACTTC. This gives the protein CSASKPGQGTYEQYF.

The chain links TRBV11-2 to TRBJ1-2; perhaps TRBD1 as D (5 bases). V gave up 5 bases and J gave up 4 bases, with 8 bases separating them. This CDR3 is 12 amino acids long. Per the germline V gene, CDR1 is SGHAT and CDR2 is FQNNGV. CDR3 protein: CASSSRAYGYTF. Here the CDR3 DNA reads TGTGCCAGCAGCAGCAGGGCCTATGGCTACACCTTC.

Only a few counts were recorded for this clonotype. The chain carries TRBV20-1 and TRBJ2-5, with a tentative D call TRBD2 (6 bases). Germline CDR1 and CDR2: DFQATT and SNEGSKA (reference sequence). This CDR3 spans 11 amino acids. The CDR3 nucleotides read TGCGGAGGGCGGTTACAAGAGACCCAGTACTTC. This translates into CGGRLQETQYF.

The genes are TRBV7-9 and TRBJ1-1; maybe TRBD1 (6 bases). CDR1 is SEHNR and CDR2 is FQNEAQ in the germline V gene (reference sequence). V dropped 3 bases and J dropped 2 bases, with 10 bases sitting between them. This CDR3 is 14 amino acids long. This chain's CDR3 is CASSFGQPNTEAFF. The CDR3 region has the DNA TGTGCCAGCAGCTTTGGACAGCCCAACACTGAAGCTTTCTTT.